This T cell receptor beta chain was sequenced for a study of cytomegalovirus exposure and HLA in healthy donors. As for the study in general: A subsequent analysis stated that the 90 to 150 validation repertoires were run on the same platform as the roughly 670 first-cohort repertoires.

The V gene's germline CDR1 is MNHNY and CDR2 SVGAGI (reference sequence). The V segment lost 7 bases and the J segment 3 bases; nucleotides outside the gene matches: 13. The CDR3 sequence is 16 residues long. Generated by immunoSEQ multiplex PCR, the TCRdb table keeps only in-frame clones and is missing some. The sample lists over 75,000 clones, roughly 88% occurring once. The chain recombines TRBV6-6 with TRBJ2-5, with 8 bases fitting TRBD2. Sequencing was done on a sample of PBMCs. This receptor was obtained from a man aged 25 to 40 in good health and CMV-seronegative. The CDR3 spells CASTPSQTSAKETQYF. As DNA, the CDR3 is TGTGCCAGCACCCCCTCCCAGACTAGCGCTAAAGAGACCCAGTACTTC.